This T cell receptor beta chain derives from a study of post-analysis software for immune sequencing data. Study context: Patients with relapsing-remitting, secondary progressive and progressive-relapsing multiple sclerosis courses were all represented. Notes on the study in general: Normalized Chao1 diversity was significantly lower in multiple sclerosis patients than in controls. Patients had higher frequencies than controls of four to six TRBV segments, including TRBV5-6, TRBV5-1 and TRBV20-1.

Unique molecular identifiers were present in the TCR beta cDNA libraries. TCRdb analysed the PCR reads with MiXCR anew, one entry per CDR3 protein. Here the sample spans about 200,000 distinct CDR3 sequences, 29% being singletons. A remark on this clonotype: The antigen remains undetermined.

CDR1 and CDR2 from the germline V gene are SGHDT and YYEEEE. The CDR3 contains 13 residues. Losses at the gene ends were 4 bases for V and 8 bases for J; bases not matched to a gene: 6. This TCR came from a girl aged 2-17 years with multiple sclerosis. The material sequenced was blood. The chain is built from TRBV5-6 and TRBJ2-1, with 7 bases identical to TRBD1. CDR3 sequence reads: CASSATGFDEQFF. The CDR3, as DNA: TGTGCCAGCAGCGCGACAGGGTTCGATGAGCAGTTCTTC.